This entry concerns a single T cell receptor (beta chain). Its antigen is undetermined. TCRdb re-called the reads with MiXCR, one entry per CDR3 protein. The sample includes 200,000 to 250,000 distinct CDR3 sequences, around 40% seen only once; the top ten take 55% to 60%. Per germline, CDR1 MNHNS and CDR2 SASEGT. V was pared by 2 bases and J by 0 bases, with 5 bases between. There are 13 residues in the CDR3. This entry belongs to a study of T cell repertoires in cytomegalovirus infection. About the study: CMV epitopes used comprised recently identified HLA-C-restricted ones and well-studied HLA-B-restricted ones. CMV infection and matching HLA type were both indicated by public TCR beta signatures.

The study's findings and limits: Individuals carrying CMV plus the relevant HLA were identified by cumulative frequency of public TCR beta families.

The receptor comes from a human donor in good health (CMV status not recorded). Some clones in this sample may be carry-over from other donors' samples. Sequenced material: CD8+ T cells from cultured PBMCs, taken from culture after CMV antigen stimulation. The chain has TRBV6-1 and TRBJ2-7; D unclear. The CDR3 protein is CASSEQYSYEQYF. The CDR3 coding sequence is TGTGCCAGCAGTGAACAGTACTCCTACGAGCAGTACTTC.